The sequence of this T cell receptor beta chain was determined in a study of cytomegalovirus exposure and HLA in healthy donors. Study-level findings and limits: A later analysis showed TCR association rates differing by HLA locus, peaking at DRB1 and lowest at HLA-C. Some TCR beta chains (roughly 150 of them) were listed as cytomegalovirus-associated. The classifier reportedly diagnosed cytomegalovirus status with high sensitivity and specificity.

As regards this clone: Its antigen is undetermined.

In germline, CDR1 is ENHRY, CDR2 SYGVKD. Trimming at V came to 5 bases and at J to 5 bases, leaving 1 base not matched to a gene. This CDR3 has 13 amino acids. Amplification used 60 Vbeta primers and 13 Jbeta primers. The method was immunoSEQ multiplex PCR; TCRdb's version includes in-frame clones alone and lacks a portion of them. The sample yields 200,000 to 250,000 clones, approximately 81% seen once. The specimen sequenced was PBMCs. This clonotype was sampled from a human donor in good health. The rearrangement links TRBV10-3 to TRBJ2-2; 8 bases line up with TRBD1. Written as DNA, the CDR3 is TGTGCCATCAGTCGACAGGGGACCGGGGAGCTGTTTTTT. Its translation: CAISRQGTGELFF.